The T cell receptor (beta chain) described here comes from a study of lymphopenia after photon versus proton radiotherapy. Study-wide results and caveats: Post-nadir diversity loss with photons came from oligoclonal expansion, particularly CD8+ Temra cells.

CDR1 is SGDLS and CDR2 is YYNGEE in the germline V gene. CDR3 length: 14 amino acids. The V and J ends lost 4 bases and 0 bases respectively, with 10 bases between them. To note about this clone: Its target is not known.

Some clones are missing from TCRdb's copy, which holds only in-frame ones; the method was immunoSEQ multiplex PCR. The profile covers under 30,000 clones, with about nine tenths appearing a single time and 15% to 20% taken by the ten largest. The chain joins TRBV9 to TRBJ2-5; no firm D call. The receptor's source is a man aged 45 to 65 with gastric cancer. Sample: peripheral blood, taken from a patient treated with photon-based radiotherapy. The CDR3 reads CASSLWGNQETQYF. The CDR3 DNA follows: TGTGCCAGCAGCTTGTGGGGAAACCAAGAGACCCAGTACTTC.